This T cell receptor beta chain appears in the sequencing data of a study of control samples from healthy donors and cancer patients. The table came from immunoSEQ multiplex PCR; TCRdb's copy has only in-frame clones and leaves some out. This repertoire shows 120,000 to 150,000 clones, roughly 94% found once; its top ten account for around 13%. Sequenced: blood. This clonotype was obtained from a man aged 35-49 years in good health.

In DNA form, the CDR3 reads TGCGCCAGCAGCTTGGGCGCCGGGGGCGCCCGCGGATTTTTCACAGATACGCAGTATTTT. This gives the protein CASSLGAGGARGFFTDTQYF. The chain recombines TRBV5-1 with TRBJ2-3; perhaps D is TRBD1 or TRBD2 (6 bases each). CDR3 length: 20 residues. V was clipped by 0 bases and J by 2 bases, with 25 bases between them. Germline-derived CDR1 and CDR2 are SGHRS and YFSETQ.